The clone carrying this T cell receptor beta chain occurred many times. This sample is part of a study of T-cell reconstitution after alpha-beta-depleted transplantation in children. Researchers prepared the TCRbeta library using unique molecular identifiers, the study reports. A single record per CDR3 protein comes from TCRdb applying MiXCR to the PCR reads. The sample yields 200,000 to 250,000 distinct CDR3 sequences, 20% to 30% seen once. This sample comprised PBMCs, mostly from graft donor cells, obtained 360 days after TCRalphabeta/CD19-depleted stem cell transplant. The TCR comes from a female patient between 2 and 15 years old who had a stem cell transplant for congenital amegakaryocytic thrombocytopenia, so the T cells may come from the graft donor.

The CDR3 protein is CASSGVTDTQYF. CDR3 nucleotide sequence: TGCGCCAGCAGCGGCGTTACAGATACGCAGTATTTT. The chain links TRBV5-1 to TRBJ2-3; D is uncertain. Trimming removed 4 bases from V and 3 bases from J, with 6 bases in between. The CDR3 contains 12 residues. The germline V gene has CDR1 SGHRS and CDR2 YFSETQ. Full variable domain (missing parts from reference TRBV5-1 and TRBJ2-3): KAGVTQTPRYLIKTRGQQVTLSCSPISGHRSVSWYQQTPGQGLQFLFEYFSETQRNKGNFPGRFSGRQFSNSRSEMNVSTLELGDSALYLCASSGVTDTQYFGPGTRLTVL.